The text below deals with one T cell receptor beta chain. Its cognate antigen has yet to be identified. No base quality information exists; no much larger clone differs at one position. The junction shows trimming of 1 base on V and 6 bases on J, plus 3 bases between the germline ends. The CDR3 runs 12 residues from the cysteine to the phenylalanine. Only the CDR3 portion is preserved as DNA: 36 bases, with reading frame beginning at the first base. CDR1 and CDR2 (SEHNR, FQNEAQ) derive from the germline V gene (reference sequence). This specimen comes from a study of blood T cell repertoires in COVID-19 (dated by TCRdb to the early 2020s). Turning to the overall study: Samples covering the acute and convalescent phases of COVID-19 were provided by collaborators in the United States, Italy and Spain. Where available, HLA class I and class II types were obtained from metadata supplied by the sample provider rather than from assay-based typing. The repertoires were released in a freely available public database intended as a resource for research on the immune response to SARS-CoV-2. The dataset comprised deeply sampled blood TCRbeta repertoires from subjects exposed to, actively infected with, or recovered from COVID-19. The prospective study material was composed of cDNA or gDNA derived from T cells, B-cell-depleted T cells, or PBMCs. Samples came from the ongoing ImmuneRACE study (first 160 participants) plus 1,254 subjects from 6 global collaborators. Sample metadata almost always included a de-identified subject ID, COVID-19 status, age in years and sex.

Whole blood was collected in K2EDTA tubes by collaborating institutions according to the institutions' own protocols. For TCRbeta analysis, collaborator samples were shipped as frozen whole blood, as isolated PBMCs, or as DNA extracted from either sample type. TCRbeta CDR3 regions were amplified from genomic DNA using the immunoSEQ Assay, a bias-controlled multiplex PCR. The original pipeline was this. The number of nucleated cells in each sample was estimated from the amplification of reference gene primers within the assay. To quantify the absolute abundance of each unique TCRbeta CDR3 rearrangement, sequence reads were collapsed and filtered. For each sample, productive Simpson clonality was calculated as the square root of Simpson's diversity index across productive rearrangements. Drawn from immuneACCESS, this table holds only the in-frame rearrangements with V and J called that TCRdb kept. Clones are partly lost; checked studies trace under half to an unresolved V gene and leave the rest unexplained. The V and J calls and clone size are taken from that table; D and trimming were inferred from the DNA. Recorded for this sample are 150,000 or so clones; roughly 80% of them occurred a single time. The top ten hold roughly 1.5% of the sample.

What the work shows at the level of the full study, not this receptor alone: The quantity of clinical and demographic metadata differed by source and by participant and was supplied without curation.

The TCR sequence derives from a man of 80 years or more with acute or convalescent COVID-19. The sequencing input was peripheral blood. Recombination joined TRBV7-9 with TRBJ1-4; the D gene lacks a confident call. The CDR3 sequence is CASSLVDEKLFF. The base sequence is TGTGCCAGCAGCTTAGTCGATGAAAAACTGTTTTTT. This CDR3, with the reference TRBV7-9 and TRBJ1-4 proteins standing in past its ends, gives the full variable domain DTGVSQNPRHKITKRGQNVTFRCDPISEHNRLYWYRQTLGQGPEFLTYFQNEAQLEKSRLLSDRFSAERPKGSFSTLEIQRTEQGDSAMYLCASSLVDEKLFFGSGTQLSVL.